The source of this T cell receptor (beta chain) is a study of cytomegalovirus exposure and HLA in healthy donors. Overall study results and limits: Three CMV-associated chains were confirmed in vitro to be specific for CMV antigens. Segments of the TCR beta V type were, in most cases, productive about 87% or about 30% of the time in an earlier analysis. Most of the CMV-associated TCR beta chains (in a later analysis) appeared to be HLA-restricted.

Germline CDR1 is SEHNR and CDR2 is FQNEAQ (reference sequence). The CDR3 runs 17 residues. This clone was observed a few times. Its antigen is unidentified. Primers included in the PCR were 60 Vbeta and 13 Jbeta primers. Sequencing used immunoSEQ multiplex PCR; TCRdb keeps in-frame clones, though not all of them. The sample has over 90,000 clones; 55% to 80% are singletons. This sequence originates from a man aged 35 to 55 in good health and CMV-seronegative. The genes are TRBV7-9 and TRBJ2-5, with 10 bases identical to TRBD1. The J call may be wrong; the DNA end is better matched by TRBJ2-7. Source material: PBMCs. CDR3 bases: TGTGCCAGCAGCGGCCGGACAGGGGGAATTTTTGCCTACGAGCAGTACTTC. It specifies CASSGRTGGIFAYEQYF.